The text below deals with one T cell receptor beta chain. This sample was included in a study of blood T cell repertoires in COVID-19. Study summary: What the recovered Cohort 3 donors had was two negative PCRs, clearance, or symptom resolution. Sites in the United States, Italy and Spain provided acute and convalescent COVID-19 samples. PBMCs, B-cell-depleted T cells, or T cells were the source of the cDNA or gDNA that made up the material.

Libraries were prepared by immunoSEQ multiplex PCR; TCRdb keeps only in-frame clonotypes and omits some of them. The data show a few hundred thousand clones, with more than 75% seen just once and under 2.5% held by the top ten. Clinical histories supplied by participants themselves formed the basis of cohort assignment. This CDR3 region has 18 residues. The germline V gene has CDR1 SEHNR and CDR2 FQNEAQ (reference sequence). V dropped 5 bases and J dropped 0; count of bases not matched to a gene: 11. This chain joins TRBV7-9 and TRBJ2-7; TRBD2 agrees at 12 bases. The sample was PBMCs or T cells enriched from blood (not recorded which). This clonotype was sampled from a woman in her fifties or sixties in a cohort exposed to, infected with or recovered from COVID-19 (not recorded which). CDR3 in amino acids: CASSTTGTSGFSSYEQYF. As DNA, the CDR3 is TGTGCCAGCAGCACCACCGGGACTAGCGGGTTCAGCTCCTACGAGCAGTACTTC.